This TCR beta chain was recovered during a study of blood T cell repertoires in COVID-19. Across the whole study: Acute and convalescent COVID-19 samples came from the United States, Italy and Spain. In each case, the material was cDNA or gDNA derived from T cells, B-cell-depleted T cells, or PBMCs.

Clones were sequenced by immunoSEQ multiplex PCR, and TCRdb holds only the in-frame ones, with some missing. The sample records over 200,000 clones, 92% being singletons. Germline CDR1 and CDR2: LGHDT and YNNKEL (reference sequence). V was pared by 1 base and J by 9 bases, with 7 bases between. The CDR3 loop spans 12 amino acids. The sequenced sample consisted of peripheral blood. The rearrangement links TRBV3-1 (or the pseudogene TRBV3-2) to TRBJ1-3; D is unclear. The clonotype originates from a man younger than 45 with acute or convalescent COVID-19. CDR3 nucleotide sequence: TGTGCCAGCAGCCAAGTCGGTTCCACCATATATTTT. This sequence encodes CASSQVGSTIYF.